This entry describes one T cell receptor beta chain. Its antigen is unidentified. The sample is drawn from a study of radiotherapy plus CTLA-4 blockade in lung cancer. Study summary: Patients showed objective responses in 15% to 20% of cases, and disease control was achieved by under 40%.

Assay: immunoSEQ multiplex PCR; the TCRdb copy retains only in-frame clones and omits some. The data show about 51,000 clones, approximately 80% seen once. Notes on the study in general: After radiotherapy and ipilimumab, tumor-derived clones expanded in peripheral blood.

Focal radiation and CTLA-4 blockade (ipilimumab) were tested in chemo-refractory metastatic non-small-cell lung cancer patients. This sequence was found in a human donor with non-small cell lung cancer whose response to radiotherapy plus ipilimumab could not be evaluated. Here the sequenced sample was peripheral blood, taken from a patient treated with radiotherapy plus ipilimumab.

The CDR3 spells CASSLGLAGTGELFF. CDR3 DNA: TGTGCCAGCAGTTTGGGACTAGCGGGAACCGGGGAGCTGTTTTTT. The rearrangement links TRBV27 to TRBJ2-2; 13 bases line up with TRBD2. In germline, CDR1 is MNHEY, CDR2 SMNVEV (reference sequence). The trim removed 3 bases at V and 5 bases at J, leaving 0 bases unmatched. This CDR3 has 15 residues.